This T cell receptor (beta chain) originates from a study of blood T cell repertoires in COVID-19. Study overall: Sources were T cells, B-cell-depleted T cells, or PBMCs; the material itself was cDNA or gDNA.

V shed 3 bases and J 6 bases; nucleotides not matched to a gene: 9. Per the germline V gene, CDR1 is LGHNA and CDR2 is YNFKEQ. The CDR3 covers 15 residues. Original processing notes: Reference gene primer amplification gave estimated nucleated cell counts. Sequencing was performed with immunoSEQ multiplex PCR; in TCRdb, only in-frame clones are kept and a portion is missing. From that table come the V and J calls and clone size; the DNA was used to work out D and trimming. The table has tens of thousands of clones, about 83% seen once. Input material: peripheral blood. This clonotype originated in a man aged 40-55 years with acute or convalescent COVID-19. The chain recombines TRBV4-2 with TRBJ2-7; 9 positions match TRBD1. The CDR3 loop reads CASSQRGVTGGEQYV. The CDR3, as DNA: TGTGCCAGCAGCCAGAGGGGGGTGACAGGGGGCGAGCAGTACGTC.